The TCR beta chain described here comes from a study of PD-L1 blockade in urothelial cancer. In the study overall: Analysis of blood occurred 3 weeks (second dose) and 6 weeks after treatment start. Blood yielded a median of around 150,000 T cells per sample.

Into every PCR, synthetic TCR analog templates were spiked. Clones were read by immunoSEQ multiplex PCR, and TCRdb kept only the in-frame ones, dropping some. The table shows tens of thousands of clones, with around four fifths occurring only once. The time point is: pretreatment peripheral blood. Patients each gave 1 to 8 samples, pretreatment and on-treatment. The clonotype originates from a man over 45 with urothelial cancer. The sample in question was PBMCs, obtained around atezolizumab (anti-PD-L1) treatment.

The CDR3 DNA reads TGTGCCAGCAGTGGACTCTCAAGAGGGCCCGGGGAGCTGTTTTTT. Amino acids: CASSGLSRGPGELFF. The V call is TRBV27, the J call TRBJ2-2, with D possibly TRBD2 on 5 matching bases. The CDR3 loop spans 15 amino acids. Germline V gene lookup returns CDR1 MNHEY and CDR2 SMNVEV (reference sequence). Trimming left V 5 bases short and J 6 bases short, with 16 bases between.